This TCR beta chain stems from a study of blood T cell repertoires in COVID-19. Study-wide background: Both acute and convalescent COVID-19 samples were obtained from the United States, Italy and Spain.

Using immunoSEQ multiplex PCR, the repertoire was profiled, and TCRdb retains in-frame clones only, with some absent. This repertoire shows under 350,000 clones, 75% to 90% found once; its top ten account for 2.2%. The CDR3 extends over 17 amino acids. CDR1 and CDR2 (germline): WNHNN, SYGVQD (reference sequence). J was trimmed by 2 bases and V by 0 bases; bases with no gene match: 8. The TCR comes from a man aged 50 to 59 with acute or convalescent COVID-19. The specimen was peripheral blood. The rearrangement joins TRBV10-1 to TRBJ2-3; 7 positions agree with TRBD2. CDR3 sequence reads: CASSESVWRGNTDTQYF. DNA for the CDR3: TGCGCCAGCAGTGAGTCGGTATGGCGGGGGAACACAGATACGCAGTATTTT.